This T cell receptor (beta chain) is drawn from a study of cytomegalovirus exposure and HLA in healthy donors. V lost 0 bases to trimming and J lost 0 bases, with 13 bases between them. Germline V gene lookup returns CDR1 MGHRA and CDR2 YSYEKL. This CDR3 spans 17 amino acids. Healthy individuals who donated bone marrow served as the donors. Notes on the study in general: Presence/absence analysis assumed near-uniform sequencing depth across donors.

Of note for this clone: Its specificity is not known.

The PCR had 60 Vbeta and 13 Jbeta primers. Sequenced by immunoSEQ multiplex PCR; TCRdb stores in-frame clones only, minus some. The sample shows about 200,000 clones, roughly 77% of them seen only once. Sequencing input: PBMCs. This TCR came from a man in his forties in good health and CMV-seropositive. The rearrangement links TRBV4-1 to TRBJ2-3; D is unresolved. CDR3 bases: TGCGCCAGCAGCCAAGATATAAGTTGGGCTAGCACAGATACGCAGTATTTT. This codes for CASSQDISWASTDTQYF.